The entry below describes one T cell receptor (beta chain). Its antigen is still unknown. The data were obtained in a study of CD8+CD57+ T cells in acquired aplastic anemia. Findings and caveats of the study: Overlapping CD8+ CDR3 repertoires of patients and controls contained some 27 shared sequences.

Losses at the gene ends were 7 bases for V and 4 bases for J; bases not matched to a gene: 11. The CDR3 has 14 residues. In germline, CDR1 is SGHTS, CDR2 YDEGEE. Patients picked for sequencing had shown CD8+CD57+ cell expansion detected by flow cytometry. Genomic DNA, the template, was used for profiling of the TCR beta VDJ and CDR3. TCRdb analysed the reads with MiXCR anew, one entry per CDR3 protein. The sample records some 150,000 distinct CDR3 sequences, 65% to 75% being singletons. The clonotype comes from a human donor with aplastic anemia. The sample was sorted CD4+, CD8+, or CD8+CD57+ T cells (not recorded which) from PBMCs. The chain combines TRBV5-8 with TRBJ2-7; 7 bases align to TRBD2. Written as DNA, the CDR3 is TGTGCCAGCTCCAAGAACAGCGGGGTATACGAGCAGTACTTC. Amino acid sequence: CASSKNSGVYEQYF.